The subject of this entry is one T cell receptor beta chain. Three rounds of nested PCR, following a modified ARM-PCR protocol, produced the TCRbeta library. TCRdb redid the calling of the multiplex PCR reads with MiXCR, one entry per CDR3 protein. The sample comprises around 40,000 distinct CDR3 sequences, 60% of which are singletons, and about 50% rests with the top ten. No cell sorting was done before RNA was extracted from the tissue. This non-tumor lung sample came from over 3 cm beyond the tumor edge. Germline assignment: CDR1 SNHLY and CDR2 FYNNEI. V was pared by 6 bases and J by 4 bases, with 15 bases between. CDR3 length equals 15 residues. The data were obtained in a study of tumor and adjacent non-tumor tissue in lung cancer.

This receptor was identified in a man in his forties or fifties with non-small cell lung cancer. V and J are TRBV2 and TRBJ1-4; TRBD1 is a possible D gene (5 bases). Sequencing was carried out using distant non-tumor lung tissue. CDR3 in amino acids: CASSRQGQINEKLFF. The CDR3 region has the DNA TGTGCCAGCAGCCGTCAGGGCCAAATTAATGAAAAACTGTTTTTT.